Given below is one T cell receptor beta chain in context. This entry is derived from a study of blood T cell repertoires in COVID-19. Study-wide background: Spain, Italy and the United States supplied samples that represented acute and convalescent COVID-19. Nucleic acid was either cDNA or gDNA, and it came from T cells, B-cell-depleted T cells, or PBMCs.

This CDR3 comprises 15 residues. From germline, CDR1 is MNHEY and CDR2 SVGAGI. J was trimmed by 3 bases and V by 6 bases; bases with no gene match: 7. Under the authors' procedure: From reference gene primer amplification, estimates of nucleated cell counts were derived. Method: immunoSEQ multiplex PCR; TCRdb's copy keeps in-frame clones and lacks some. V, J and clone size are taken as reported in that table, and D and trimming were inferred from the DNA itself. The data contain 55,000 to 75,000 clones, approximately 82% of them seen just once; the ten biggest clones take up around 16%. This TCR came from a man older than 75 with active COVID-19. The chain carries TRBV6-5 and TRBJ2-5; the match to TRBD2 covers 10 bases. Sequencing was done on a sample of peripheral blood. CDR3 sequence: CASRGLAVGEETQYF. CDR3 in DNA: TGTGCCAGCAGAGGACTAGCGGTTGGAGAAGAGACCCAGTACTTC.